This T cell receptor beta chain comes out of a study of cytotoxic CD8 clonotypes in ibrutinib-treated CLL. Across the study: After median approximately 70 months, approximately 14 stayed in remission, some 12 progressed; responses roughly 25 partial, 2 complete. Study findings and constraints: Whereas clonality rose at ibrutinib response, it declined toward baseline at progression.

Germline V CDR1 and CDR2: GTSNPN, SVGIG (reference sequence). This CDR3 spans 15 amino acids. Deletions cut 5 bases from V and 3 bases from J, with 17 bases between. Researchers set a sequencing depth target of 1 in 200,000 to 1 in 1 million T cells. The repertoire was sequenced with immunoSEQ multiplex PCR; TCRdb's copy has only in-frame clones and lacks some. The sample shows approximately 140,000 clones, approximately 80% of them seen only once. A note on this clone: Its matching antigen is unknown.

The V gene is TRBV30, the J gene TRBJ2-1; TRBD2 is a possible D gene (6 bases). The source material was PBMCs, sampled after 12 months of ibrutinib treatment. The origin of this receptor is a human donor with chronic lymphocytic leukemia. CDR3 bases: TGTGCCTGGGAAACGTGGGGGGAAAACTACAATGAGCAGTTCTTC. Translating it yields CAWETWGENYNEQFF. Full variable domain (missing parts from reference TRBV30 and TRBJ2-1): SQTIHQWPATLVQPVGSPLSLECTVEGTSNPNLYWYRQAAGRGLQLLFYSVGIGQISSEVPQNLSASRPQDRQFILSSKKLLLSDSGFYLCAWETWGENYNEQFFGPGTRLTVL.